This T cell receptor beta chain was retrieved from a study of T-cell memory formation after mild COVID-19. Germline CDR1 MNHEY, CDR2 SVGAGI. Trimming shortened V by 0 bases and J by 0 bases, and 9 bases separated the two germline ends. The CDR3 length is 15 residues. TCRdb analysed the 5' RACE reads with MiXCR anew, one entry per CDR3 protein. Here the sample spans 270,000 or so distinct CDR3 sequences, about 20% being singletons. This clonotype showed up just a few times. The gene calls are TRBV6-5 and TRBJ2-7, with TRBD1 as a possible D gene (6 bases). The specimen sequenced was PBMCs or a T cell subset sorted from them (not recorded which). This TCR came from a man aged 18-30 years who had mild COVID-19 (a few samples of this study predate the infection). Cell type and time point are not known. CDR3 coding DNA: TGTGCCAGCAGTTACTCGGGACACCTCTCCTACGAGCAGTACTTC. Translation: CASSYSGHLSYEQYF.